This T cell receptor beta chain was captured by sequencing in a study of shared clonotypes between healthy human individuals. Overall study results and limits: Non-shared clonotypes had lower generation probabilities than those shared by all four donors.

Only in-frame clones appear in the TCRdb table, and some are missing; sequencing was by immunoSEQ multiplex PCR. The table has roughly 660,000 clones, about nine tenths seen once. With respect to this clone: Its antigen is still unknown.

The receptor was isolated from a man younger than 35 in good health. Some clones in this sample may be carry-over from other donors' samples. Sequenced sample: memory CD8+ T cells from PBMCs. Subset reported: CD45RO+ cells pooled with CCR7-negative TemRA cells.

In DNA, the CDR3 is TGTGCCAGCAGTGACCCTATCCCCTCTGGGTATGGCTACACCTTC. Translating gives CASSDPIPSGYGYTF. The V gene is TRBV6-4, the J gene TRBJ1-2, with D hard to call. This CDR3 comprises 15 residues. Per germline, CDR1 MRHNA and CDR2 SNTAGT. V was trimmed by 2 bases and J by 5 bases, leaving 15 bases between them.